This T cell receptor beta chain was identified in a study of blood T cells in healthy people across ages. Study findings and constraints: TCR beta diversity per million T cells fell roughly linearly with age. Donor CMV infection status was unknown, possibly confounding age-related changes in expanded clonotypes.

Using a J-beta primer mix together with a sample-barcoded 5' primer, a second PCR was run for roughly 6 to 12 cycles. Researchers report that each sample yielded at least 2.5 million CDR3-containing paired-end reads. TCRdb analysed the 5' RACE reads with MiXCR anew, one entry per CDR3 protein. The repertoire holds roughly 1,300,000 distinct CDR3 sequences, with approximately 59% as singletons. Individuals who donated were healthy Caucasians from Russia aged roughly 6 to 90. Regarding this clonotype: As yet, its antigen is unknown.

This CDR3 contains 15 residues. Germline V gene data show CDR1 as LGHDT and CDR2 as YNNKEL (reference sequence). Unmatched junction bases numbered 2, after V lost 3 bases and J lost 1 base. Sample: blood. This receptor was obtained from a man between 18 and 35 years old in good health. This chain connects TRBV3-1 to TRBJ2-4, with 8 bases lining up with TRBD1. The CDR3 here is CASSQTGAAKNIQYF. Here the CDR3 DNA reads TGTGCCAGCAGCCAGACAGGGGCGGCCAAAAACATTCAGTACTTC.